Presented here are 17 T cell receptor beta chains from one specimen sequenced in a study of blood T cell repertoires in COVID-19. Libraries were prepared by immunoSEQ multiplex PCR; TCRdb keeps only in-frame clonotypes and omits some of them. This table has some 270,000 clones, more than 75% appearing once. Sequenced material: PBMCs or T cells enriched from blood (not recorded which). The receptors come from a woman in her forties or fifties who had been exposed to COVID-19.

V is TRBV6-5 and J is TRBJ1-2; no firm D call. Germline CDR1 and CDR2: MNHEY and SVGAGI. The length of the CDR3 is 13 residues. Trimming pared 1 base from V and 8 bases from J, leaving 11 bases between. Written as DNA, the CDR3 is TGTGCCAGCAGTTACTTTGGCCCGGGAGGCTACACCTTC. Its protein product is CASSYFGPGGYTF.

The V call is TRBV9, the J call TRBJ1-1; D not resolved. The CDR3 spans 15 residues. Germline lookup yields CDR1 SGDLS and CDR2 YYNGEE. V lost 0 bases and J lost 1, with 10 bases in between. The CDR3 DNA sequence: TGTGCCAGCAGCGTAGAAGGAGACCCGAACACTGAAGCTTTCTTT. Encoded protein: CASSVEGDPNTEAFF.

The rearrangement joins TRBV10-3 to TRBJ1-2; 9 positions match TRBD1. Per the germline V gene, CDR1 is ENHRY and CDR2 is SYGVKD. CDR3 length equals 14 residues. The V gene end was trimmed by 11 bases and the J gene end by 6 bases; junction bases not matched to a gene: 13. The CDR3 sequence: CASGTGFLADGYTF. The CDR3 nucleotides read TGTGCCTCCGGGACAGGGTTTTTGGCTGATGGCTACACCTTC.

This clone was counted a few times. J is TRBJ2-3 and V is TRBV29-1; TRBD1 agrees at 7 bases. Germline loops: CDR1 SQVTM, CDR2 ANQGSEA. This CDR3 is 14 amino acids long. V trimming: 7 bases; J trimming: 2 bases; junction bases outside the gene matches: 9. CDR3 loop: CSAERDSNTDTQYF. The CDR3 DNA is TGCAGCGCCGAGAGGGACAGCAACACAGATACGCAGTATTTT.

The chain links TRBV7-9 to TRBJ2-3; 8 nucleotides agree with TRBD2. This CDR3 comprises 15 residues. V was pared by 6 bases and J by 6 bases, with 11 bases of the junction left unmatched. CDR1 SEHNR and CDR2 FQNEAQ come from the germline V gene (reference sequence). In nucleotides, the CDR3 is TGTGCCAGCAGAAAAGCGGGGGAATCAACCGATACGCAGTATTTT. Translated, it gives CASRKAGESTDTQYF.

The CDR3 protein is CASSEAPLSYEQYF. The DNA of the CDR3 is TGTGCCAGCAGTGAGGCACCGCTCTCCTACGAGCAGTACTTC. The chain recombines TRBV28 with TRBJ2-7, with unresolved D. The V end lost 5 bases, the J end lost 0 bases, and 11 bases lay between the germline ends. CDR3 size: 14 residues. Germline V gene data show CDR1 as MDHEN and CDR2 as SYDVKM.

This clone showed up just a few times. The V gene is TRBV29-1, the J gene TRBJ2-7; D is possibly TRBD2 (6 bases). Germline lookup yields CDR1 SQVTM and CDR2 ANQGSEA. This CDR3 has 12 residues. V was shortened by 4 bases and J by 6 bases, with 13 bases between the two germline ends. The CDR3 DNA reads TGCAGCGTTGGGAGGGGCGCGGGCGAGCAGTACTTC. It specifies CSVGRGAGEQYF.

The V gene is TRBV27, the J gene TRBJ1-1; D is perhaps TRBD1 (6 bases). In germline, CDR1 is MNHEY, CDR2 SMNVEV (reference sequence). The CDR3 spans 15 residues. V lost 4 bases and J lost 0, with 12 bases in between. CDR3 in amino acids: CASSSLDRMNTEAFF. CDR3 DNA sequence: TGTGCCAGCAGTTCCCTAGACAGGATGAACACTGAAGCTTTCTTT.

Only a few counts were recorded for this clone. The chain uses TRBV4-1 and TRBJ2-7, with 10 bases lining up with TRBD1. The CDR3 length is 15 residues. In germline, CDR1 is MGHRA, CDR2 YSYEKL. V was pared by 1 base and J by 1 base, with 1 base of the junction left unmatched. In DNA, the CDR3 is TGCGCCAGCAGCCAAGCGGACAGGGGGTCCTACGAGCAGTACTTC. It encodes CASSQADRGSYEQYF.

This chain uses TRBV9 with TRBJ2-7, with 7 bases that match TRBD2. Unmatched junction bases numbered 10, after V lost 4 bases and J lost 3 bases. CDR1 is SGDLS, CDR2 YYNGEE, per germline. This CDR3 has 15 residues. Here the CDR3 reads CASSPLMGGGYEQYF. CDR3 coding DNA: TGTGCCAGCAGCCCCCTGATGGGGGGGGGCTACGAGCAGTACTTC.

The chain recombines TRBV3-1 (or the pseudogene TRBV3-2) with TRBJ1-4; 9 bases line up with TRBD1. This CDR3 is built from 15 residues. The germline CDR1 and CDR2 sequences are LGHDT and YNNKEL (reference sequence). V shed 1 base, J shed 5 bases, and the junction held 2 bases outside the gene matches. DNA of the CDR3: TGTGCCAGCAGCCAAGCCGGGACAGGGAATGAAAAACTGTTTTTT. Its protein product is CASSQAGTGNEKLFF.

The rearrangement uses TRBV7-2 and TRBJ2-7; D is uncertain. The V gene lost 1 base and the J gene lost 1 base, with 14 bases spanning the gap. Germline V CDR1 and CDR2: SGHTA, FQGNSA. The CDR3 consists of 16 residues. CDR3 bases: TGTGCCAGCAGCTTAGATACCACATGGAGATCCTACGAGCAGTACTTC. Its protein is CASSLDTTWRSYEQYF.

This clone came up once. The V and J genes are TRBV5-1 and TRBJ2-2; D is undetermined. The CDR3 totals 14 residues. Trimming removed 2 bases from V and 5 bases from J, with 10 bases in between. Germline V gene lookup returns CDR1 SGHRS and CDR2 YFSETQ. This CDR3 reads CASSFYGFTGELFF. The CDR3 nucleotides read TGCGCCAGCAGCTTTTACGGGTTTACCGGGGAGCTGTTTTTT.

The chain links TRBV10-3 to TRBJ1-3, with D possibly being TRBD1 (5 bases). Trimming removed 6 bases from V and 0 bases from J, with 12 bases in between. The CDR3 is made up of 15 amino acids. Looked up from germline, CDR1 is ENHRY and CDR2 is SYGVKD. The CDR3 loop reads CAISDSLSSGNTIYF. The CDR3 region has the DNA TGTGCCATCAGCGACAGCCTTAGCTCTGGAAACACCATATATTTT.

This chain connects TRBV21-1 to TRBJ2-5; TRBD1 was called by the table and not checked on the DNA. TRBV21-1 is noted as a pseudogene. This CDR3 has 17 amino acids. CDR3 coding DNA: TGTGCCAGCAGCAAAGTTTCGGGTCAGGGGCTGGACGAGACCCAGTACTTC. Amino acids: CASSKVSGQGLDETQYF.

This clone occurred a few times. The chain joins TRBV23-1 to TRBJ1-1; weak D call: TRBD1 (5 bases). TRBV23-1 is recorded as an ORF, its role being uncertain. The CDR3 is made up of 15 amino acids. V was pared by 1 base and J by 0 bases, with 9 bases between. DNA of the CDR3: TGCGCCAGCAGTCAATGGGGCGGAATGAACACTGAAGCTTTCTTT. Encoded protein: CASSQWGGMNTEAFF.

V and J are TRBV12-3 or TRBV12-4 and TRBJ2-5; a possible D gene is TRBD2 (6 bases). The V end lost 5 bases, the J end lost 5 bases, and 9 bases lay between the germline ends. The CDR3 spans 12 residues. CDR3 nucleotide sequence: TGTGCCAGCAGTCCACGGGGGGAGACCCAGTACTTC. Protein product: CASSPRGETQYF.